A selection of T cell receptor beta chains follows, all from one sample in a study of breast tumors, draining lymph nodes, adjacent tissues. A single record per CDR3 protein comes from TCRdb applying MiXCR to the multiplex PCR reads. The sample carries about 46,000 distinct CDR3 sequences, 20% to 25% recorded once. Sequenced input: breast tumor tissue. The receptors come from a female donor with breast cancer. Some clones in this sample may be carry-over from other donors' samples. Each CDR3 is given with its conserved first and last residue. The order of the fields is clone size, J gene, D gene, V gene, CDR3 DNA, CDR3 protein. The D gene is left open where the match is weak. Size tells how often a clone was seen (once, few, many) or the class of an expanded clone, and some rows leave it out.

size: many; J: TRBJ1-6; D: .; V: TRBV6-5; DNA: TGTGCCAGCAGTTACTCGGTCCCGGGGGACTCCTATAATTCACCCCTCCACTTT; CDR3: CASSYSVPGDSYNSPLHF
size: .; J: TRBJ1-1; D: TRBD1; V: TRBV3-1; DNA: TGTGCCAGCAGCTCCACCGGGACAGGGGTCTCGGGCTTT; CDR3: CASSSTGTGVSGF
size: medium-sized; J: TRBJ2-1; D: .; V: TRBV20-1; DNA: TGCAGTGCTAGAGATTTGGTGCGGAACAATGAGCAGTTCTTC; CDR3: CSARDLVRNNEQFF
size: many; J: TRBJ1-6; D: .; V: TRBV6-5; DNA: TGTGCCAGCAGTTACCTACAGGGTAATTCACCCCTCCACTTT; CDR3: CASSYLQGNSPLHF
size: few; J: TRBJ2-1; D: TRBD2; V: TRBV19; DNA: TGTGCCAGTAGTCTTCCCTGGACTAGCGGGAGGGGGCAGTTCTTC; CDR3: CASSLPWTSGRGQFF
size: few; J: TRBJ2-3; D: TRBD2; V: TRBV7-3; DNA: TGTGCCAGCAGCCCCACTAGCGCCAGCACAGATACGCAGTATTTT; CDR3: CASSPTSASTDTQYF
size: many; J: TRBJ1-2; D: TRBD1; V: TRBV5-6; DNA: TGTGCCAGCAGCGGGACAGGGGCGCCCGGCTACACCTTC; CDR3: CASSGTGAPGYTF
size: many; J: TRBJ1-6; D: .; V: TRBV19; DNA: TGTGCCAGTAGTATAGTCGGGGTATCGACCTATAATTCACCCCTCCACTTT; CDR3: CASSIVGVSTYNSPLHF
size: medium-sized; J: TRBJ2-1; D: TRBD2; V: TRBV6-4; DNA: TGTGCCAGCAGTGATACTGGCGGGAGTGTTGATGAGCAGTTCTTC; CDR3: CASSDTGGSVDEQFF
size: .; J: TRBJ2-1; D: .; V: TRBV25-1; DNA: TGTGCCAGCAGTGAAGGCAATGAGCAGTTCTTC; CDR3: CASSEGNEQFF